The next 25 T cell receptor beta chains were all read from a single sample in a study of blood T cell repertoires in COVID-19. Profiled with immunoSEQ multiplex PCR; TCRdb holds only in-frame clones, not every one. The sample has about 470,000 clones; roughly nine tenths are singletons. Material for sequencing was PBMCs or T cells enriched from blood (not recorded which). The receptor source for this set is a woman younger than 35 who had recovered from COVID-19.

The CDR3 DNA sequence: TGTGCTAGCAGGGGTGGCGAGCAGTACTTC. It specifies CASRGGEQYF. The chain links TRBV12-5 to TRBJ2-7; D might be TRBD1 (6 bases). This CDR3 is 10 amino acids long. Trimming took off 9 bases at V and 6 bases at J, with 9 bases between the two ends. The germline V gene encodes CDR1 LGHNT and CDR2 FRNRAP.

This sequence joins TRBV12-3 or TRBV12-4 and TRBJ1-2, with 7 bases lining up with TRBD1. The CDR3 runs to 13 residues. The V and J ends lost 5 bases and 6 bases, in that order; junction bases with no gene match: 6. In nucleotides, the CDR3 is TGTGCCAGCAGTCTGACAGGGATGGATGGCTACACCTTC. Translated, it gives CASSLTGMDGYTF.

The chain links TRBV2 to TRBJ1-5; 8 bases map to TRBD1. The junction had 2 bases not matched to a gene; V was cut back by 3 bases and J by 7 bases. Looked up from germline, CDR1 is SNHLY and CDR2 is FYNNEI. CDR3 size: 13 residues. This CDR3 is CASSEDRDQPQHF. In DNA form, the CDR3 reads TGTGCCAGCAGTGAGGACAGGGACCAGCCCCAGCATTTT.

The V gene is TRBV2, the J gene TRBJ2-3; maybe TRBD2 (5 bases). The CDR3 has 18 amino acids. Per the germline V gene, CDR1 is SNHLY and CDR2 is FYNNEI. The V end was cut by 8 bases, the J end by 0 bases, with 24 bases between. This chain's CDR3 is CASYTGRLSFTSTDTQYF. The CDR3 nucleotides are TGTGCCAGCTACACGGGAAGGTTGTCGTTTACTAGCACAGATACGCAGTATTTT.

V is TRBV18 and J is TRBJ1-1, with no clear D. There are 13 residues in the CDR3. Between the trimmed V and J ends, which lost 4 bases and 1 base, there was a span of 7 bases. Germline CDR1 reads KGHSH; CDR2 reads LQKENI. The CDR3 DNA reads TGTGCCAGCTCACTAGACAAGAACACTGAAGCTTTCTTT. Translated, it gives CASSLDKNTEAFF.

The rearrangement uses TRBV18 and TRBJ2-3; the match to TRBD1 covers 9 bases. V shed 5 bases, J shed 3 bases, and the junction held 3 bases outside the gene matches. CDR1 is KGHSH, CDR2 LQKENI, per germline. This CDR3 contains 14 residues. The CDR3 nucleotides read TGTGCCAGCTCATCGACAGGGGGGACAGATACGCAGTATTTT. Residues: CASSSTGGTDTQYF.

This clone was observed a few times. V is TRBV5-1 and J is TRBJ2-2; D call uncertain. V lost 4 bases and J 1 base, leaving 14 bases between the germline ends. Per germline, CDR1 SGHRS and CDR2 YFSETQ. The CDR3 is made up of 16 amino acids. CDR3 coding DNA: TGCGCCAGCAGCCCCTCTAACCTCTGGAACACCGGGGAGCTGTTTTTT. Protein product: CASSPSNLWNTGELFF.

The V call is TRBV6-5, the J call TRBJ1-1, with 9 bases matching TRBD1. The germline V gene has CDR1 MNHEY and CDR2 SVGAGI. The CDR3 is 12 residues long. Trimming removed 8 bases from V and 8 bases from J; junction bases left unmatched: 6. As DNA, the CDR3 is TGTGCCAGCCCTGGGACAGGGCGGGAAGCTTTCTTT. Protein product: CASPGTGREAFF.

This clone has only one observation. The rearrangement links TRBV5-8 to TRBJ2-7, with 10 bases matching TRBD1. The V segment lost 3 bases and the J segment 5 bases; nucleotides outside the gene matches: 5. The CDR3 runs to 14 residues. CDR1 and CDR2 (germline): SGHTS, YDEGEE. CDR3 DNA: TGTGCCAGCAGCTCCCGGGACAGGGGCCACGAGCAGTACTTC. Its translation is CASSSRDRGHEQYF.

V and J are TRBV6-1 and TRBJ1-5; D gene uncertain. V lost 1 base and J lost 1, with 20 bases in between. The CDR3 has 19 amino acids. Germline CDR1 reads MNHNS; CDR2 reads SASEGT. CDR3 sequence reads: CASSEVPGRGMGSNQPQHF. The DNA for the CDR3 is TGTGCCAGCAGTGAAGTCCCTGGACGGGGAATGGGAAGCAATCAGCCCCAGCATTTT.

The chain joins TRBV30 to TRBJ1-2; tentatively, D is TRBD1 (5 bases). This CDR3 has 13 amino acids. V was trimmed by 6 bases and J by 0 bases, leaving 11 bases between them. The V gene's germline CDR1 is GTSNPN and CDR2 SVGIG (reference sequence). CDR3 amino acids: CACTGLTNYGYTF. CDR3 nucleotide sequence: TGTGCCTGTACGGGACTAACTAACTATGGCTACACCTTC.

V and J are TRBV28 and TRBJ2-7, with D maybe TRBD1 (5 bases). Looked up from germline, CDR1 is MDHEN and CDR2 is SYDVKM. V was shortened by 8 bases and J by 1 base, with 15 bases between the two germline ends. This CDR3 contains 14 residues. The CDR3 bases are TGTGCCAGCTCCGACAGCCCCAAATCCTACGAGCAGTACTTC. As protein: CASSDSPKSYEQYF.

The rearrangement joins TRBV4-1 to TRBJ1-5; possible D gene TRBD1, 5 bases. The ends were cut back, 2 bases at V and 6 bases at J, with 23 bases in the middle. The germline gives CDR1 MGHRA, CDR2 YSYEKL. This CDR3 has 18 residues. The CDR3 DNA reads TGCGCCAGCAGCCAAACCACTATGTCAACAGGAACCGCTCAGCCCCAGCATTTT. This gives the protein CASSQTTMSTGTAQPQHF.

This clone was observed once. The chain couples TRBV28 to TRBJ1-3; D is possibly TRBD1 (6 bases). The CDR3 contains 16 residues. The V gene lost 4 bases and the J gene lost 4 bases, with 17 bases spanning the gap. The germline CDR1 and CDR2 sequences are MDHEN and SYDVKM. CDR3 loop: CASSSSGTSPGNTIYF. Here the CDR3 DNA reads TGTGCCAGCAGTTCTTCTGGGACATCCCCCGGAAACACCATATATTTT.

The J gene is TRBJ1-6, the V gene TRBV13, with a possible D match to TRBD1 (6 bases). V lost 5 bases and J 9 bases, leaving 17 bases between the germline ends. Germline values: CDR1 PRHDT, CDR2 FYEKMQ (reference sequence). This CDR3 is 15 amino acids long. The chain's CDR3 is CASSPGQGLGSPLHF. The CDR3, as DNA: TGTGCCAGCAGCCCTGGGCAGGGGCTGGGTTCACCCCTCCACTTT.

V and J are TRBV29-1 and TRBJ2-1; the D gene is possibly TRBD2 (6 bases). Germline V gene lookup returns CDR1 SQVTM and CDR2 ANQGSEA. Trimming stripped 7 bases from V and 8 bases from J, with 9 bases between. There are 10 residues in the CDR3. CDR3 nucleotides: TGCAGCGCCCGGGGGTATGAGCAGTTCTTC. It codes for CSARGYEQFF.

The chain combines TRBV15 with TRBJ1-1, with no clear D. This CDR3 is 14 amino acids long. Germline V gene sequence: CDR1 LNHNV, CDR2 YYDKDF (reference sequence). The V end lost 1 base, the J end lost 10 bases, and 16 bases lay between the germline ends. CDR3 amino acids: CATSRVLGGKGAFF. The CDR3 nucleotides read TGTGCCACCAGCAGAGTCCTAGGAGGGAAAGGAGCTTTCTTT.

This clone was seen a single time. The rearrangement joins TRBV2 to TRBJ2-3; 7 positions agree with TRBD2. CDR1 and CDR2 (germline): SNHLY, FYNNEI. V dropped 3 bases and J dropped 1; count of bases not matched to a gene: 13. CDR3 length: 18 residues. CDR3 protein: CASSDLRAGLRGTDTQYF. Written as DNA, the CDR3 is TGTGCCAGCAGTGACCTCCGAGCGGGGCTAAGGGGCACAGATACGCAGTATTTT. The whole variable domain, remainder taken from reference TRBV2 and TRBJ2-3, is EPEVTQTPSHQVTQMGQEVILRCVPISNHLYFYWYRQILGQKVEFLVSFYNNEISEKSEIFDDQFSVERPDGSNFTLKIRSTKLEDSAMYFCASSDLRAGLRGTDTQYFGPGTRLTVL.

The chain has TRBV5-4 and TRBJ2-5, with TRBD1 as a possible D gene (6 bases). CDR1 is SGHNT and CDR2 is YYREEE in the germline V gene (reference sequence). V dropped 0 bases and J dropped 4 bases, with 10 bases sitting between them. This CDR3 comprises 14 residues. Here the CDR3 DNA reads TGTGCCAGCAGCTTGGGGGGGCTGGGAGAGACCCAGTACTTC. Translation gives CASSLGGLGETQYF.

The chain links TRBV19 to TRBJ2-1; TRBD2 is a possible D gene (6 bases). Germline CDR1 LNHDA, CDR2 SQIVND (reference sequence). The CDR3 has 14 amino acids. V shed 1 base and J shed 7 bases, with 11 bases lying between them. CDR3 region: CASSIGGLANEQFF. The CDR3 coding sequence is TGTGCCAGTAGTATAGGAGGGCTAGCGAATGAGCAGTTCTTC.

J is TRBJ1-5 and V is TRBV2, with a weak D call TRBD1 (5 bases). V was shortened by 8 bases and J by 1 base, with 9 bases between the two germline ends. The germline V gene has CDR1 SNHLY and CDR2 FYNNEI. The CDR3 contains 13 residues. The CDR3 region is CASERDSNQPQHF. CDR3 nucleotides: TGTGCCAGCGAGCGGGACAGCAATCAGCCCCAGCATTTT.

The chain links TRBV15 to TRBJ1-2; 7 bases are shared with TRBD1. The J segment lost 8 bases and the V segment lost 3 bases, leaving 12 bases of the junction unmatched. The germline CDR1 and CDR2 sequences are LNHNV and YYDKDF (reference sequence). This CDR3 contains 15 residues. CDR3 sequence: CATSSQDRARRGYTF. The CDR3 nucleotides read TGTGCCACCAGCAGCCAAGACAGGGCGCGACGGGGCTACACCTTC.

The chain recombines TRBV15 with TRBJ2-5; 9 positions match TRBD2. CDR1 is LNHNV, CDR2 YYDKDF, per germline (reference sequence). This CDR3 comprises 16 residues. The J segment lost 5 bases and the V segment lost 1 base, leaving 8 bases of the junction unmatched. The CDR3 loop reads CATSRAGGLAVETQYF. Here the CDR3 DNA reads TGTGCCACCAGCAGAGCCGGGGGACTAGCTGTCGAGACCCAGTACTTC.

The chain employs TRBV28 and TRBJ1-1; D remains ambiguous. The CDR3 spans 13 residues. The germline V gene encodes CDR1 MDHEN and CDR2 SYDVKM. Trimming shortened V by 7 bases and J by 1 base, and 10 bases separated the two germline ends. CDR3: CASTLHPNTEAFF. The CDR3 nucleotides read TGTGCCAGCACACTACATCCGAACACTGAAGCTTTCTTT.

The gene calls are TRBV27 and TRBJ1-1; the D is unclear. This CDR3 spans 13 amino acids. The V gene lost 4 bases and the J gene lost 6 bases, with 12 bases spanning the gap. Germline lookup yields CDR1 MNHEY and CDR2 SMNVEV (reference sequence). CDR3 coding DNA: TGTGCCAGCAGTTCTAGAGGCTTACCTGAAGCTTTCTTT. Translation: CASSSRGLPEAFF.